This is a list of T cell receptor beta chains from one sample in a study of T-cell memory formation after mild COVID-19. TCRdb recomputed calls from the 5' RACE reads with MiXCR, one row per CDR3 protein. Counted here are 540,000 or so distinct CDR3 sequences, roughly 22% occurring once; the ten biggest clones make up about an eighth. Sequenced input: PBMCs or a T cell subset sorted from them (not recorded which). The source of these receptors is an adult woman who had mild COVID-19 (a few samples of this study predate the infection). Cell type and time point are not known. The CDR3 runs from the conserved cysteine through the conserved F or W. The order of the fields is CDR3 protein, CDR3 DNA, clone size, V gene, D gene, J gene. D genes are given only for firm matches. The listing skips clone size in some rows; elsewhere it reads once, few, many or a size class.

CDR3aa: CASSKGRQGAYEQYF
CDR3nt: TGTGCCAGCAGCAAAGGGAGACAGGGGGCCTACGAGCAGTACTTC
abundance: -
v_gene: TRBV21-1
d_gene: -
j_gene: TRBJ2-7

CDR3aa: CSATAGGYNEQFF
CDR3nt: TGCAGTGCTACAGCGGGGGGTTACAATGAGCAGTTCTTC
abundance: -
v_gene: TRBV20-1
d_gene: TRBD2
j_gene: TRBJ2-1

CDR3aa: CASSQDLGGWGSGANVLTF
CDR3nt: TGCGCCAGCAGCCAAGATCTGGGGGGCTGGGGCTCTGGGGCCAACGTCCTGACTTTC
abundance: few
v_gene: TRBV4-3
d_gene: -
j_gene: TRBJ2-6

CDR3aa: CASNPGTNPGANVLTF
CDR3nt: TGTGCCAGCAACCCCGGGACAAACCCTGGGGCCAACGTCCTGACTTTC
abundance: -
v_gene: TRBV19
d_gene: -
j_gene: TRBJ2-6

CDR3aa: CASSPPMGPYTGELFF
CDR3nt: TGCGCCAGCAGCCCCCCTATGGGCCCTTACACCGGGGAGCTGTTTTTT
abundance: few
v_gene: TRBV4-1
d_gene: -
j_gene: TRBJ2-2

CDR3aa: CASSLSSGNTGELFF
CDR3nt: TGTGCCAGCAGCTTAAGTAGTGGGAACACCGGGGAGCTGTTTTTT
abundance: few
v_gene: TRBV7-3
d_gene: -
j_gene: TRBJ2-2

CDR3aa: CASRAPGKFGYTF
CDR3nt: TGTGCCAGCAGGGCTCCAGGAAAGTTTGGCTACACCTTC
abundance: few
v_gene: TRBV2
d_gene: -
j_gene: TRBJ1-2

CDR3aa: CASSEAGASYEQYF
CDR3nt: TGTGCCAGCAGCGAAGCGGGGGCGTCCTACGAGCAGTACTTC
abundance: many
v_gene: TRBV9
d_gene: TRBD2
j_gene: TRBJ2-7

CDR3aa: CASSFGSGGKNIQYF
CDR3nt: TGCGCCAGCAGCTTTGGTAGCGGGGGGAAAAACATTCAGTACTTC
abundance: -
v_gene: TRBV5-1
d_gene: TRBD2
j_gene: TRBJ2-4

CDR3aa: CASSPKTGGSSYEQYF
CDR3nt: TGTGCCAGCTCACCAAAGACGGGGGGGAGCTCCTACGAGCAGTACTTC
abundance: -
v_gene: TRBV18
d_gene: TRBD2
j_gene: TRBJ2-7

CDR3aa: CASSRAARGTEAFF
CDR3nt: TGTGCCAGCAGTCGCGCAGCCAGGGGCACTGAAGCTTTCTTT
abundance: few
v_gene: TRBV12-3/TRBV12-4
d_gene: -
j_gene: TRBJ1-1

CDR3aa: CASSLSTGNTGELFF
CDR3nt: TGTGCCAGCAGCCTCTCCACAGGAAACACCGGGGAGCTGTTTTTT
abundance: few
v_gene: TRBV5-5
d_gene: -
j_gene: TRBJ2-2

CDR3aa: CASSSRGTDILNTEAFF
CDR3nt: TGTGCCAGCAGCAGTCGGGGGACAGATATTTTGAACACTGAAGCTTTCTTT
abundance: -
v_gene: TRBV21-1
d_gene: -
j_gene: TRBJ1-1

CDR3aa: CASSITGFGQETQYF
CDR3nt: TGTGCCAGCAGCATTACAGGGTTTGGCCAAGAGACCCAGTACTTC
abundance: few
v_gene: TRBV9
d_gene: -
j_gene: TRBJ2-5

CDR3aa: CASSSSQGAWKTF
CDR3nt: TGTGCCAGCAGTTCTTCACAGGGGGCATGGAAGACCTTC
abundance: few
v_gene: TRBV27
d_gene: TRBD1
j_gene: TRBJ1-2

CDR3aa: CAWSLGDRAYTDTQYF
CDR3nt: TGTGCCTGGAGTCTAGGGGACAGGGCCTACACAGATACGCAGTATTTT
abundance: -
v_gene: TRBV30
d_gene: TRBD1
j_gene: TRBJ2-3

CDR3aa: CSAPDPKGYYEQYF
CDR3nt: TGCAGTGCTCCTGACCCTAAAGGATACTACGAGCAGTACTTC
abundance: few
v_gene: TRBV20-1
d_gene: -
j_gene: TRBJ2-7

CDR3aa: CASSLRGTTNYGYTF
CDR3nt: TGTGCCAGCAGTTTACGGGGCACCACTAACTATGGCTACACCTTC
abundance: -
v_gene: TRBV12-3/TRBV12-4
d_gene: -
j_gene: TRBJ1-2

CDR3aa: CASSYSSDRADGYTF
CDR3nt: TGTGCCAGCAGTTACTCCTCGGACAGGGCCGATGGCTACACCTTC
abundance: once
v_gene: TRBV6-5
d_gene: TRBD1
j_gene: TRBJ1-2